Listed below are T cell receptor beta chains from one sample, sequenced in a study of CD8 T cells in ankylosing spondylitis. Each CDR3 protein gets one entry after TCRdb re-called the 5' RACE reads with MiXCR. The table lists about 64,000 distinct CDR3 sequences, roughly 6.2% of them singletons, with approximately 4.5% in the top ten. Source material: synovial fluid, either unsorted or a sorted T cell fraction (not recorded which). These receptors originate from a male donor with ankylosing spondylitis. The CDR3 runs from the conserved cysteine through the conserved F or W. The D gene is left open where the match is weak. Only part of the rows carry a size: once, few, many, or a class if the clone is expanded.

TRBV5-1	.	many	TRBJ1-6	CASSPGGSSYNSPLHF	TGCGCCAGCAGCCCGGGCGGGAGCTCCTATAATTCACCCCTCCACTTT
TRBV3-1	TRBD2	.	TRBJ2-2	CASTPGGGPTGELFF	TGTGCCAGCACCCCGGGGGGTGGTCCCACCGGGGAGCTGTTTTTT
TRBV25-1	TRBD2	many	TRBJ2-3	CASSALGLAGRPDTQYF	TGTGCCAGCAGTGCCCTAGGACTAGCGGGCCGGCCAGATACGCAGTATTTT
TRBV14	TRBD2	few	TRBJ2-1	CASSRELAGVGEQFF	TGTGCCAGCAGCCGTGAACTAGCGGGAGTAGGGGAGCAGTTCTTC
TRBV27	TRBD2	many	TRBJ2-1	CTSSFVAGEQFF	TGCACCAGCAGTTTCGTAGCGGGCGAGCAGTTCTTC
TRBV7-2	.	few	TRBJ2-3	CASSLVGGGTSTDTQYF	TGTGCCAGCAGCTTAGTTGGCGGGGGCACTAGCACAGATACGCAGTATTTT
TRBV5-4	TRBD2	few	TRBJ2-5	CASSLVPSGVGETQYF	TGTGCCAGCAGCTTGGTACCTAGCGGGGTGGGGGAGACCCAGTACTTC
TRBV2	.	many	TRBJ2-3	CASRDTTQYF	TGTGCCAGCAGAGATACTACGCAGTATTTT
TRBV12-3/TRBV12-4	.	many	TRBJ1-5	CASSSSYSNQPQHF	TGTGCCAGCAGTTCATCTTATAGCAATCAGCCCCAGCATTTT
TRBV7-9	.	many	TRBJ2-7	CASSTTGLDEQYF	TGTGCCAGCAGCACCACAGGGCTCGACGAGCAGTACTTC
TRBV19	.	.	TRBJ2-7	CASRQNGGLGYEQYF	TGTGCCAGTAGACAAAATGGGGGATTAGGGTACGAGCAGTACTTC
TRBV9	.	.	TRBJ1-3	CASSVLPGTGNTIYF	TGTGCCAGCAGCGTATTGCCGGGAACTGGAAACACCATATATTTT
TRBV6-6	.	many	TRBJ2-7	CASSYSRRTGQYF	TGTGCCAGCAGTTACTCGAGGAGGACCGGGCAGTACTTC
TRBV7-2	TRBD2	many	TRBJ2-7	CALGRGRYEQYF	TGTGCCCTGGGGAGGGGCCGGTACGAGCAGTACTTC
TRBV7-8	.	many	TRBJ2-2	CASSFVQGPTGELFF	TGTGCCAGCAGCTTCGTTCAGGGACCCACCGGGGAGCTGTTTTTT
TRBV7-2	.	.	TRBJ2-5	CASSLAAQETQYF	TGTGCCAGCAGCTTAGCGGCCCAAGAGACCCAGTACTTC
TRBV7-2	TRBD2	medium-sized	TRBJ2-1	CASSLASLAGVSEQFF	TGTGCCAGCAGCTTAGCTAGCCTAGCGGGCGTTAGCGAGCAGTTCTTC
TRBV10-3	.	many	TRBJ2-1	CAISERASSSYNEQFF	TGTGCCATCAGTGAGCGGGCCTCGAGCTCCTACAATGAGCAGTTCTTC
TRBV4-2	TRBD2	.	TRBJ2-1	CASSQGSASGRAPERSSYNEQFF	TGTGCCAGCAGCCAAGGGTCGGCTAGCGGGAGGGCCCCCGAACGATCCTCCTACAATGAGCAGTTCTTC
TRBV3-1	.	.	TRBJ1-1	CASSPRTVNTEAFF	TGTGCCAGCAGCCCTAGGACAGTGAACACTGAAGCTTTCTTT
TRBV6-5	TRBD2	few	TRBJ2-1	CASSYSPTSGLYNEQFF	TGTGCCAGCAGTTACTCCCCGACTAGCGGATTATACAATGAGCAGTTCTTC
TRBV18	.	few	TRBJ2-1	CASSTSGKYNEQFF	TGTGCCAGCTCAACAAGCGGAAAGTACAATGAGCAGTTCTTC
TRBV29-1	TRBD1	many	TRBJ2-3	CSVGQGATDTQYF	TGCAGCGTTGGACAGGGGGCCACAGATACGCAGTATTTT
TRBV10-2	.	many	TRBJ1-1	CASSPQGRKTEAFF	TGCGCCAGCAGCCCACAGGGTCGGAAAACTGAAGCTTTCTTT
TRBV6-1	.	.	TRBJ2-1	CASSEIPGSYNEQFF	TGTGCCAGCAGTGAAATTCCGGGAAGCTACAATGAGCAGTTCTTC
TRBV9	.	many	TRBJ2-5	CASSPFRGVQETQYF	TGTGCCAGCAGCCCTTTTCGAGGGGTCCAAGAGACCCAGTACTTC
TRBV5-1	.	many	TRBJ2-7	CASRPQQGGREQYF	TGCGCCAGCAGACCACAACAGGGGGGGCGAGAGCAGTACTTC
TRBV7-6	.	few	TRBJ2-5	CASTSFQETQYF	TGTGCCAGCACTTCATTCCAAGAGACCCAGTACTTC
TRBV9	.	.	TRBJ2-1	CASSVVGSRNEQFF	TGTGCCAGCAGCGTAGTCGGGAGTAGGAATGAGCAGTTCTTC
TRBV18	.	few	TRBJ2-7	CASSPGGPDYEQYF	TGTGCCAGCTCACCAGGAGGGCCAGACTACGAGCAGTACTTC
TRBV10-2	TRBD2	many	TRBJ2-5	CASSFGLAELGGTQYF	TGCGCCAGCAGTTTCGGGCTAGCGGAACTCGGAGGGACCCAGTACTTC
TRBV6-6	.	.	TRBJ2-7	CASTGSDRYEQYF	TGTGCCTCTACAGGGTCGGACCGCTACGAGCAGTACTTC
TRBV25-1	.	many	TRBJ1-5	CASSDRANQPQHF	TGTGCCAGCTCGGACAGAGCAAATCAGCCCCAGCATTTT
TRBV2	.	.	TRBJ1-1	CASSEGLPTEAFF	TGTGCCAGCAGTGAGGGGCTCCCCACTGAAGCTTTCTTT
TRBV5-1	.	few	TRBJ2-7	CASSPNRSPYEQYF	TGCGCCAGCAGCCCCAACAGGTCCCCCTACGAGCAGTACTTC
TRBV6-1	TRBD2	.	TRBJ2-1	CARLTSGSLNEQFF	TGTGCCAGATTGACTAGCGGGAGCCTCAATGAGCAGTTCTTC
TRBV30	TRBD2	many	TRBJ2-5	CAWSGGLAGLGEETQYF	TGTGCCTGGAGTGGGGGACTAGCGGGCCTGGGAGAAGAGACCCAGTACTTC
TRBV19	TRBD1	many	TRBJ2-1	CASSIDRGYNEQFF	TGTGCCAGTAGTATCGACAGGGGCTACAATGAGCAGTTCTTC
TRBV11-3	.	many	TRBJ1-4	CASSLNSNNEKLFF	TGTGCCAGCAGCTTAAACAGCAATAATGAAAAACTGTTTTTT
TRBV12-3/TRBV12-4	.	many	TRBJ2-5	CASSFGQGSDQYF	TGTGCCAGCAGTTTTGGGCAGGGTAGTGACCAGTACTTC
TRBV28	.	few	TRBJ2-5	CASSLDFGTQYF	TGTGCCAGCAGTTTAGACTTTGGTACCCAGTACTTC
TRBV5-4	TRBD1	many	TRBJ2-4	CASSLDRVKNIQYF	TGTGCCAGCAGTTTGGACAGGGTCAAAAACATTCAGTACTTC
TRBV7-9	.	few	TRBJ1-1	CASSLSGVGGTEAFF	TGTGCCAGCAGCTTATCGGGGGTCGGAGGCACTGAAGCTTTCTTT
TRBV27	.	few	TRBJ2-7	CASSQSGSYYEQYF	TGTGCCAGCAGTCAATCCGGGTCCTACTACGAGCAGTACTTC
TRBV6-4	.	many	TRBJ2-3	CASSTFASTDTQYF	TGTGCCAGCAGTACCTTCGCTAGCACAGATACGCAGTATTTT
TRBV29-1	.	many	TRBJ2-5	CSVHKTQETQYF	TGCAGCGTGCACAAGACCCAAGAGACCCAGTACTTC
TRBV9	.	few	TRBJ1-2	CASSEGGFYGYTF	TGTGCCAGCAGCGAAGGGGGATTCTATGGCTACACCTTC
TRBV7-8	TRBD1	few	TRBJ2-5	CASSLLTGAQETQYF	TGTGCCAGCAGCCTCCTCACAGGGGCTCAAGAGACCCAGTACTTC
TRBV3-1	.	many	TRBJ2-7	CASSLWDNTYEQYF	TGTGCCAGCAGCCTTTGGGACAACACCTACGAGCAGTACTTC